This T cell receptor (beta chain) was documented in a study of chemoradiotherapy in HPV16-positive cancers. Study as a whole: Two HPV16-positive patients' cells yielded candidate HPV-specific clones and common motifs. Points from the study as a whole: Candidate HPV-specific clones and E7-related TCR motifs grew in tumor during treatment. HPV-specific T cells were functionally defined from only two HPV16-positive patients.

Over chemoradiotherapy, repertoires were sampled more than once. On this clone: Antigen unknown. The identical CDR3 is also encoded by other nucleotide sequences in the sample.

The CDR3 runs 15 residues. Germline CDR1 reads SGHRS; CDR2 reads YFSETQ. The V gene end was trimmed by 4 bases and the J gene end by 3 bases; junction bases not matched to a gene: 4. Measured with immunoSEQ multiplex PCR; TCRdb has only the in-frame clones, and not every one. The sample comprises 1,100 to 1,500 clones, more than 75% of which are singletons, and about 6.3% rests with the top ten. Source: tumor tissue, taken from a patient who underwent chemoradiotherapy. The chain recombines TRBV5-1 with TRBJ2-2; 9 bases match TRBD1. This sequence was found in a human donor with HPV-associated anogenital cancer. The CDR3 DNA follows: TGCGCCAGCAGCCTAAGGACAGGGGACACCGGGGAGCTGTTTTTT. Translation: CASSLRTGDTGELFF. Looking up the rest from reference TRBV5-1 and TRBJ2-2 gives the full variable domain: KAGVTQTPRYLIKTRGQQVTLSCSPISGHRSVSWYQQTPGQGLQFLFEYFSETQRNKGNFPGRFSGRQFSNSRSEMNVSTLELGDSALYLCASSLRTGDTGELFFGEGSRLTVL.